The 21 T cell receptor beta chains presented below share a single source sample, sequenced in a study of radiotherapy plus CTLA-4 blockade in lung cancer. Data came from immunoSEQ multiplex PCR; TCRdb stores just in-frame clones and leaves some out. The sample has about 95,000 clones; roughly 80% are singletons. The specimen was peripheral blood, collected from a patient treated with radiotherapy plus ipilimumab. These receptors all come from a human donor with non-small cell lung cancer who had stable disease on radiotherapy plus ipilimumab.

This sequence joins TRBV5-4 and TRBJ1-1, with TRBD1 matching 7 bases. The CDR3 length is 15 residues. Germline CDR1 SGHNT, CDR2 YYREEE (reference sequence). The V and J ends lost 0 bases and 1 base, in that order; junction bases with no gene match: 3. DNA for the CDR3: TGTGCCAGCAGCTTGGCAGGGGGAACGAACACTGAAGCTTTCTTT. Translation: CASSLAGGTNTEAFF.

This chain connects TRBV28 to TRBJ2-2, with D unclear. Trimming pared 5 bases from V and 7 bases from J, leaving 5 bases between. The CDR3 spans 11 residues. Germline values: CDR1 MDHEN, CDR2 SYDVKM. The CDR3 DNA reads as TGTGCCAGCAGTGCCCACGGGGAGCTGTTTTTT. It yields the protein CASSAHGELFF.

The chain has TRBV27 and TRBJ2-3, with 13 bases that match TRBD2. The CDR3 is made up of 16 amino acids. J gave up 8 bases and V 6 bases, and 11 bases lay outside the gene matches. Germline V gene lookup returns CDR1 MNHEY and CDR2 SMNVEV (reference sequence). CDR3 DNA: TGTGCCAGCAGGCCGACTAGCGGGGGGTCCCTAGGTACGCAGTATTTT. Translation: CASRPTSGGSLGTQYF.

V usage is TRBV7-9 and J usage is TRBJ2-1, with TRBD1 matching over 10 bases. CDR1 and CDR2 from the germline V gene are SEHNR and FQNEAQ (reference sequence). Trimming took 6 bases from V and 6 from J; bases not matched to a gene: 8. The CDR3 runs 15 residues. CDR3 sequence (DNA): TGTGCCAGCAGTATCAAGGGACAGGGGAGCAATGAGCAGTTCTTC. Encoded protein: CASSIKGQGSNEQFF.

The chain is built from TRBV29-1 and TRBJ1-6, with 8 bases fitting TRBD1. The CDR3 covers 11 residues. The germline gives CDR1 SQVTM, CDR2 ANQGSEA. With V trimmed by 1 base and J by 18 bases, 5 bases remained unmatched. Here the CDR3 reads CSVEGPGGSHF. The CDR3 DNA follows: TGCAGCGTTGAAGGACCAGGGGGCAGCCACTTT.

The J gene is TRBJ1-1, the V gene TRBV19, with no clear D. The germline V gene encodes CDR1 LNHDA and CDR2 SQIVND (reference sequence). V lost 4 bases and J lost 2, with 14 bases in between. This CDR3 is built from 15 residues. The CDR3 nucleotides are TGTGCCAGTAGTAGAAGCCGTGCTTCAAACACTGAAGCTTTCTTT. Translated: CASSRSRASNTEAFF.

The gene calls are TRBV6-1 and TRBJ1-1; weak D call: TRBD1 (6 bases). Germline values: CDR1 MNHNS, CDR2 SASEGT. Deletions cut 2 bases from V and 1 base from J, with 8 bases between. The CDR3 totals 14 residues. The CDR3 sequence is CASSERRGNTEAFF. The CDR3 DNA follows: TGTGCCAGCAGTGAACGCAGGGGGAACACTGAAGCTTTCTTT.

This clone showed up just once. V and J are TRBV4-1 and TRBJ2-3; 14 nucleotides match TRBD2. Unmatched junction bases numbered 3, after V lost 1 base and J lost 6 bases. This CDR3 comprises 16 residues. Germline V gene data show CDR1 as MGHRA and CDR2 as YSYEKL. CDR3 residues: CASSQGLAGGQDTQYF. CDR3 DNA sequence: TGCGCCAGCAGCCAAGGACTAGCGGGGGGGCAGGATACGCAGTATTTT.

J is TRBJ1-5 and V is TRBV6-1; 7 bases are shared with TRBD1. Germline values: CDR1 MNHNS, CDR2 SASEGT. This CDR3 has 15 amino acids. Trimming took 5 bases from V and 6 from J; bases not matched to a gene: 10. The DNA of the CDR3 is TGTGCCAGCAGTCCGGACAGGTCCGTAGGTCAGCCCCAGCATTTT. This sequence encodes CASSPDRSVGQPQHF.

In this sample, this clone turned up a few times. The CDR3 nucleotides are TGTGCCAGCAGGGGATCAGGGGGCGCAGATGGCTACACCTTC. Protein sequence: CASRGSGGADGYTF. The chain recombines TRBV6-5 with TRBJ1-2; TRBD1 agrees at 8 bases. Per germline, CDR1 MNHEY and CDR2 SVGAGI. CDR3 size: 14 residues. V gave up 6 bases and J gave up 6 bases; unmatched junction bases: 9.

This chain connects TRBV7-9 to TRBJ2-7; no clear D gene. CDR1 is SEHNR and CDR2 is FQNEAQ in the germline V gene (reference sequence). The CDR3 is 15 amino acids. Trimming shortened V by 1 base and J by 0 bases, and 10 bases separated the two germline ends. The CDR3 region has the DNA TGTGCCAGCAGCTTAGGAAGCGTAGGCTCCTACGAGCAGTACTTC. Translated, it gives CASSLGSVGSYEQYF.

V gene TRBV20-1 combines with J gene TRBJ2-1; D not resolved. The germline V and J ends were trimmed by 0 bases and 10 bases, with 7 bases remaining between them. CDR1 and CDR2 from the germline V gene are DFQATT and SNEGSKA (reference sequence). CDR3 length: 11 amino acids. CDR3 region: CSARDPPEQFF. In DNA form, the CDR3 reads TGCAGTGCTAGAGATCCCCCGGAGCAGTTCTTC.

This clone was detected once. V gene TRBV9 combines with J gene TRBJ2-1; 9 positions match TRBD1. The CDR3 covers 15 residues. Germline CDR1 and CDR2: SGDLS and YYNGEE. The V segment lost 3 bases and the J segment 9 bases; nucleotides outside the gene matches: 10. CDR3 sequence reads: CASSGAGTGSSEQFF. CDR3 in DNA: TGTGCCAGCAGCGGCGCCGGGACAGGGTCAAGTGAGCAGTTCTTC.

Comment on this clone: A junction end diverges from the germline sequence, so it may reflect a read error. V gene TRBV25-1 combines with J gene TRBJ1-2; no firm D call. Germline CDR1 is MGHDK and CDR2 is SYGVNS. The CDR3 extends over 12 amino acids. The CDR3 here is CASGDTNYGYTF. The CDR3 DNA is TGTGCCAGCGGTGACACTAACTATGGCTACACCTTC.

V and J are TRBV9 and TRBJ2-5; maybe TRBD1 (6 bases). This CDR3 has 14 residues. CDR1 is SGDLS and CDR2 is YYNGEE in the germline V gene. The V and J ends lost 4 bases and 4 bases respectively, with 14 bases between them. Here the CDR3 DNA reads TGTGCCAGCAGCCCAGAGGACAGCCTAGAGACCCAGTACTTC. It is translated as CASSPEDSLETQYF. The whole variable domain, remainder taken from reference TRBV9 and TRBJ2-5, is DSGVTQTPKHLITATGQRVTLRCSPRSGDLSVYWYQQSLDQGLQFLIQYYNGEERAKGNILERFSAQQFPDLHSELNLSSLELGDSALYFCASSPEDSLETQYFGPGTRLLVL.

The chain employs TRBV25-1 and TRBJ2-2; 7 bases agree with TRBD2. Germline CDR1 reads MGHDK; CDR2 reads SYGVNS. CDR3 length: 14 amino acids. The junction had 3 bases not matched to a gene; V was cut back by 6 bases and J by 2 bases. DNA for the CDR3: TGTGCCAGCAGGGCTAGCGGTAACACCGGGGAGCTGTTTTTT. The encoded protein is CASRASGNTGELFF.

This clone has more than one count but fewer than ten. The chain combines TRBV6-5 with TRBJ2-7, with D perhaps matching TRBD1 (6 bases). Germline CDR1 and CDR2: MNHEY and SVGAGI. This CDR3 has 13 residues. V was clipped by 7 bases and J by 5 bases, with 15 bases between them. The DNA for the CDR3 is TGTGCCAGCAATAGCAGAACAGGGAACGAGCAGTACTTC. This sequence encodes CASNSRTGNEQYF.

This chain links TRBV6-5 with TRBJ2-5; 8 bases fit TRBD1. The CDR3 is made up of 15 amino acids. Germline CDR1 is MNHEY and CDR2 is SVGAGI. The ends lost 2 bases at V and 2 bases at J; junction bases unmatched: 4. The CDR3 nucleotides read TGTGCCAGCAGTTACCGGGGACAGGTACAAGAGACCCAGTACTTC. Translation: CASSYRGQVQETQYF.

The rearrangement uses TRBV27 and TRBJ1-1, with 12 bases lining up with TRBD1. V dropped 6 bases and J dropped 2; count of bases not matched to a gene: 13. Germline V gene data show CDR1 as MNHEY and CDR2 as SMNVEV (reference sequence). The CDR3 loop spans 18 amino acids. CDR3 protein: CASRAPGQGALLNTEAFF. The CDR3 bases are TGTGCCAGCAGAGCACCGGGACAGGGGGCCTTGCTAAACACTGAAGCTTTCTTT.

DNA for the CDR3: TGTGCCAGCAGTTTACCCGGACAGACTTTTAACTATGGCTACACCTTC. It yields the protein CASSLPGQTFNYGYTF. The chain joins TRBV28 to TRBJ1-2; weak D call: TRBD1 (6 bases). The ends were cut back, 2 bases at V and 1 base at J, with 14 bases in the middle. This CDR3 has 16 amino acids. Germline CDR1 is MDHEN and CDR2 is SYDVKM.

This clone showed up just a few times. V usage is TRBV11-2 and J usage is TRBJ2-7, with a tentative D call TRBD2 (5 bases). Deletions cut 3 bases from V and 6 bases from J, with 24 bases between. This CDR3 has 17 residues. The germline V gene has CDR1 SGHAT and CDR2 FQNNGV. CDR3 amino acids: CASSFMMTGISLREQYF. CDR3 DNA sequence: TGTGCCAGCAGCTTTATGATGACCGGGATCTCCCTTCGCGAGCAGTACTTC.